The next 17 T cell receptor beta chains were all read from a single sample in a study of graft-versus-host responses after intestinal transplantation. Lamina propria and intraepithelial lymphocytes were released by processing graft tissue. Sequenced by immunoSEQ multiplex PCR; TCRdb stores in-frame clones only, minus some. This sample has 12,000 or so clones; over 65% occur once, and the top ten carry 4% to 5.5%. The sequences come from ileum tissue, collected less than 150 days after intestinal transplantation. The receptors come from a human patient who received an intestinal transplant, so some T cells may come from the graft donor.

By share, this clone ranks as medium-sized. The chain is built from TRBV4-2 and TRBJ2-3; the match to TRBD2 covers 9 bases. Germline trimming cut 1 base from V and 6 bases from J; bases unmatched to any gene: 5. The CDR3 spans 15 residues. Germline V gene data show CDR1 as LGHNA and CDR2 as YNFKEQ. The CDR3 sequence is CASSQGTSAQDTQYF. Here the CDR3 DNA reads TGTGCCAGCAGCCAAGGGACTAGCGCCCAGGATACGCAGTATTTT.

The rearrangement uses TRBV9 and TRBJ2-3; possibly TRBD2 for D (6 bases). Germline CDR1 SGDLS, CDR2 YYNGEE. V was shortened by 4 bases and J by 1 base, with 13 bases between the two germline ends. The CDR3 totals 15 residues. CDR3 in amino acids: CASSPRLVGTDTQYF. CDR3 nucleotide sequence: TGTGCCAGCAGCCCCAGACTAGTAGGCACAGATACGCAGTATTTT.

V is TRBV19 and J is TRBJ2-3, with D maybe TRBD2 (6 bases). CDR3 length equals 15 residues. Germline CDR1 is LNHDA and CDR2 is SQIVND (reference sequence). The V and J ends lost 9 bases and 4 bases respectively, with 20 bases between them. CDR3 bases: TGTGCCAGCGGGACCGGGAGTACGCCTTCAGATACGCAGTATTTT. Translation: CASGTGSTPSDTQYF. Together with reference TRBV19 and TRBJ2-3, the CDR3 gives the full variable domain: DGGITQSPKYLFRKEGQNVTLSCEQNLNHDAMYWYRQDPGQGLRLIYYSQIVNDFQKGDIAEGYSVSREKKESFPLTVTSAQKNPTAFYLCASGTGSTPSDTQYFGPGTRLTVL.

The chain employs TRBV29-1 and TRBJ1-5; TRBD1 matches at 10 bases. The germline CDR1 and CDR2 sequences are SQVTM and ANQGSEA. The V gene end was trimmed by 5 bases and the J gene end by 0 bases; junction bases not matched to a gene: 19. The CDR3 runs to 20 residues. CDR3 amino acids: CSVHMRGRGQGIYSNQPQHF. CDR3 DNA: TGCAGCGTTCACATGCGGGGTCGGGGACAGGGGATCTATAGCAATCAGCCCCAGCATTTT.

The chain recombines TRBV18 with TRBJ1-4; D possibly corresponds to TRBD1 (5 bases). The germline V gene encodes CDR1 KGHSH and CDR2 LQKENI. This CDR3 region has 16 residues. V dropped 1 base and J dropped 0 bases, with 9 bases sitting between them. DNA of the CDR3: TGTGCCAGCTCACCACAGGGGCGCGCAACTAATGAAAAACTGTTTTTT. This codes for CASSPQGRATNEKLFF.

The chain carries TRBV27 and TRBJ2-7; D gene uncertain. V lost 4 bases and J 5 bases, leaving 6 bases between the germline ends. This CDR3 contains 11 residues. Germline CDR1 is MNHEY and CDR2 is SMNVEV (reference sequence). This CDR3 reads CASSSYDEQYF. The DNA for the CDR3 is TGTGCCAGCAGTTCGTATGACGAGCAGTACTTC.

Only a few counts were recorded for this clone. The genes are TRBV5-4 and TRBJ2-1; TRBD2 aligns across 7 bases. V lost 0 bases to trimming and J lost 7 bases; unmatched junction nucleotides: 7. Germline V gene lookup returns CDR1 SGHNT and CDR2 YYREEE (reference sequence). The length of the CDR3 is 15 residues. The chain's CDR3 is CASSLGVGLGNEQFF. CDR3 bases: TGTGCCAGCAGCTTGGGTGTCGGACTAGGAAATGAGCAGTTCTTC.

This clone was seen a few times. As DNA, the CDR3 is TGTGCCAGCAGCCGCGAAGGGTCGGGAGTTGGTGAGCAGTTCTTC. Amino acids: CASSREGSGVGEQFF. The rearrangement uses TRBV11-2 and TRBJ2-1; TRBD2 is a possible D gene (6 bases). Trimming left V 5 bases short and J 9 bases short, with 20 bases between. From germline, CDR1 is SGHAT and CDR2 FQNNGV. The CDR3 spans 15 residues. The variable domain in full, with the rest retrieved from reference TRBV11-2 and TRBJ2-1, is EAGVAQSPRYKIIEKRQSVAFWCNPISGHATLYWYQQILGQGPKLLIQFQNNGVVDDSQLPKDRFSAERLKGVDSTLKIQPAKLEDSAVYLCASSREGSGVGEQFFGPGTRLTVL.

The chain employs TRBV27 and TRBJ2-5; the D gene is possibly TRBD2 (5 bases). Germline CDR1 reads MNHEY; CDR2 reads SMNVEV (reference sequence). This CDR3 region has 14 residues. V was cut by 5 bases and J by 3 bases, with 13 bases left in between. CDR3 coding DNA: TGTGCCAGCAGTCCGGATGAGGGAAAAGAGACCCAGTACTTC. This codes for CASSPDEGKETQYF.

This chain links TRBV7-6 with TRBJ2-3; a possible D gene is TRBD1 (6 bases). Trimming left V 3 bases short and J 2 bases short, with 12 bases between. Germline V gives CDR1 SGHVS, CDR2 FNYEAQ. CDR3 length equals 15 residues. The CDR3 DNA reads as TGTGCCAGCAGCTTGGGTGGGGGCGACACAGATACGCAGTATTTT. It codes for CASSLGGGDTDTQYF.

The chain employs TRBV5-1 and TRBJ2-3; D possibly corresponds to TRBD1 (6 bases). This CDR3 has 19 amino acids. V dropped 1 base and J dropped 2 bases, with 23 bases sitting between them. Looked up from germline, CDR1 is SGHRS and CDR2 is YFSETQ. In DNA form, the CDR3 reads TGCGCCAGCAGCTTGTCACAGGGCCGGACCACACGCTACACAGATACGCAGTATTTT. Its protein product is CASSLSQGRTTRYTDTQYF.

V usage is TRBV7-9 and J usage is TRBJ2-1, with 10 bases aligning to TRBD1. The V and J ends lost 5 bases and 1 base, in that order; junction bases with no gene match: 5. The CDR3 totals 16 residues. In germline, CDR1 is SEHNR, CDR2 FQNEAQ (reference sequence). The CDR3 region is CASSRGDRGSYNEQFF. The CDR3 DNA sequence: TGTGCCAGCAGCCGAGGGGACAGGGGATCCTACAATGAGCAGTTCTTC.

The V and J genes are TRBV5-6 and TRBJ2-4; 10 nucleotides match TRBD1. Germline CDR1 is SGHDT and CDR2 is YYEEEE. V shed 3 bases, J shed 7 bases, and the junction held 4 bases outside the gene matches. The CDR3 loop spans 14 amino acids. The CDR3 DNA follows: TGTGCCAGCAGCTCATCGGACAGGGGGAACATTCAGTACTTC. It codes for CASSSSDRGNIQYF. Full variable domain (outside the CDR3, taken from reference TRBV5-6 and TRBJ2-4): DAGVTQSPTHLIKTRGQQVTLRCSPKSGHDTVSWYQQALGQGPQFIFQYYEEEERQRGNFPDRFSGHQFPNYSSELNVNALLLGDSALYLCASSSSDRGNIQYFGAGTRLSVL.

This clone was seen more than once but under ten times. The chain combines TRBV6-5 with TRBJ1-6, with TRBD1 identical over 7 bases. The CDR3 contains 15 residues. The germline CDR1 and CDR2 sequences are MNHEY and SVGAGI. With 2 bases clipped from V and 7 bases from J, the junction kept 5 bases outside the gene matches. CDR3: CASSYTGTVNSPLHF. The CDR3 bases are TGTGCCAGCAGTTACACTGGGACAGTCAATTCACCCCTCCACTTT.

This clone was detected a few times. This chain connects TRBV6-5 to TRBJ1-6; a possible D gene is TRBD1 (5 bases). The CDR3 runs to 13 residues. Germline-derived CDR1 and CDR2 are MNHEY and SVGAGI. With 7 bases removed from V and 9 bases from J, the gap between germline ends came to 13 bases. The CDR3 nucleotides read TGTGCCAGCACCCTGGGGGGGTCTTCACCCCTCCACTTT. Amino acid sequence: CASTLGGSSPLHF.

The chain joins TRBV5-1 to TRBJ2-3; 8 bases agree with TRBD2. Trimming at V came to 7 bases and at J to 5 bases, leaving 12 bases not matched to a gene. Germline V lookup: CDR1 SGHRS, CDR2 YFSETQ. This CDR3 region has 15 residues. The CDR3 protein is CASCPGGRSGDTQYF. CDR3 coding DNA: TGCGCCAGCTGTCCTGGCGGGAGGTCGGGAGATACGCAGTATTTT.

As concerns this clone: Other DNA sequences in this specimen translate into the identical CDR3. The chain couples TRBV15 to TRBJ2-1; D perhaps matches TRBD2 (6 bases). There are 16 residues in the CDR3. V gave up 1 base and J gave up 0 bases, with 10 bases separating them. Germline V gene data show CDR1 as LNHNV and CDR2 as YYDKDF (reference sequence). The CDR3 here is CATSRGAGSSYNEQFF. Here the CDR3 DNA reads TGTGCCACCAGCAGAGGGGCGGGAAGCTCCTACAATGAGCAGTTCTTC.